This passage covers 31 T cell receptor beta chains from one sample sequenced in a study of Tregs in tolerant kidney transplant recipients. Repertoires were generated with immunoSEQ multiplex PCR, while TCRdb's copy carries only in-frame clones and drops some. The sample includes thousands of clones, 40% to 50% seen only once; the top ten take 5% to 5.5%. Antigen specificity for these receptors is unknown. Sample: CD4+ T cells from blood cultured with allogeneic cells. These receptors were taken from a human donor in good health.

This clone occurred a few times. J is TRBJ2-2 and V is TRBV21-1; the DNA was not compared with TRBD2, the D call given in the table. TRBV21-1 is deemed a pseudogene. CDR3 length: 17 residues. The CDR3 nucleotides read TGTGCCAGCACCAAAAGAGTCGCGGGAACGGACACCGGGGAGCTGTTTTTT. It encodes CASTKRVAGTDTGELFF.

Written as DNA, the CDR3 is TGTGCCAGCAGCTTCAGGGGTCGATCACCCCTCCACTTT. Translated, it gives CASSFRGRSPLHF. The chain has TRBV11-1 and TRBJ1-6; D is possibly TRBD1 (6 bases). The V and J ends lost 3 bases and 10 bases respectively, with 10 bases between them. CDR3 length equals 13 residues. Per the germline V gene, CDR1 is SGHAT and CDR2 is FQDESV (reference sequence).

Judged by abundance, this clone is medium-sized. The V and J genes are TRBV18 and TRBJ2-7, with D tentatively TRBD2 (6 bases). Germline V gives CDR1 KGHSH, CDR2 LQKENI. The CDR3 has 15 residues. With 4 bases removed from V and 3 bases from J, the gap between germline ends came to 16 bases. CDR3 protein: CASSLRTGVNYEQYF. DNA of the CDR3: TGTGCCAGCTCACTGAGAACGGGGGTTAACTACGAGCAGTACTTC.

CDR3 coding DNA: TGTGCCAGCAGTTGGTCACACGCGACGTACAATGAGCAGTTCTTC. This codes for CASSWSHATYNEQFF. The V gene is TRBV6-9, the J gene TRBJ2-1; the D is unclear. Trimming pared 4 bases from V and 4 bases from J, leaving 14 bases between. The CDR3 spans 15 residues. The germline V gene has CDR1 MNHGY and CDR2 SVAAGI.

This chain connects TRBV7-9 to TRBJ2-7; TRBD1 matches 7 bases. The CDR3 contains 12 residues. Germline V lookup: CDR1 SEHNR, CDR2 FQNEAQ (reference sequence). Unmatched junction bases numbered 6, after V lost 11 bases and J lost 2 bases. This chain's CDR3 is CALRTGAYEQYF. Written as DNA, the CDR3 is TGTGCCCTACGGACAGGAGCCTACGAGCAGTACTTC. The variable domain in full, completed from reference TRBV7-9 and TRBJ2-7, reads DTGVSQNPRHKITKRGQNVTFRCDPISEHNRLYWYRQTLGQGPEFLTYFQNEAQLEKSRLLSDRFSAERPKGSFSTLEIQRTEQGDSAMYLCALRTGAYEQYFGPGTRLTVT.

Only a few counts were recorded for this clone. Here the CDR3 DNA reads TGTGCCAGCAGCCAAGATCGGGGGGCTGAGCAGTTCTTC. Amino acid sequence: CASSQDRGAEQFF. V usage is TRBV4-2 and J usage is TRBJ2-1; a weak D match, TRBD2 (7 bases). In germline, CDR1 is LGHNA, CDR2 YNFKEQ. The V gene lost 0 bases and the J gene lost 9 bases, with 9 bases spanning the gap. The CDR3 sequence is 13 residues long.

This chain uses TRBV7-3 with TRBJ2-7, with D possibly being TRBD2 (6 bases). The V end lost 1 base, the J end lost 6 bases, and 19 bases lay between the germline ends. There are 16 residues in the CDR3. CDR1 and CDR2 from the germline V gene are SGHTA and FQGTGA. The chain's CDR3 is CASSLSPGTAVSEQYF. The CDR3 DNA is TGTGCCAGCAGCTTAAGCCCCGGGACTGCTGTTTCCGAGCAGTACTTC. Variable domain in full (rest from reference TRBV7-3 and TRBJ2-7): GAGVSQTPSNKVTEKGKYVELRCDPISGHTALYWYRQSLGQGPEFLIYFQGTGAADDSGLPNDRFFAVRPEGSVSTLKIQRTERGDSAVYLCASSLSPGTAVSEQYFGPGTRLTVT.

This clone is labeled medium-sized. The CDR3 DNA reads as TGTGCCATCAGCCCCGGGACACGGAGCCCAGATACGCAGTATTTT. It translates to CAISPGTRSPDTQYF. The chain uses TRBV10-3 and TRBJ2-3; tentatively, D is TRBD1 (6 bases). Trimming removed 6 bases from V and 4 bases from J, with 17 bases in between. The CDR3 has 15 amino acids. Germline CDR1 and CDR2: ENHRY and SYGVKD.

By share, this clone counts as medium-sized. J is TRBJ1-5 and V is TRBV5-6; a possible D gene is TRBD1 (5 bases). CDR3 size: 14 residues. Germline V gene lookup returns CDR1 SGHDT and CDR2 YYEEEE. With 4 bases removed from V and 2 bases from J, the gap between germline ends came to 10 bases. The CDR3 loop is CASSNWGGNQPQHF. The CDR3, as DNA: TGTGCCAGCAGCAACTGGGGCGGCAATCAGCCCCAGCATTTT.

The genes are TRBV4-2 and TRBJ2-7, with TRBD1 matching 7 bases. Trimming removed 5 bases from V and 1 base from J; junction bases left unmatched: 5. CDR3 length: 14 residues. Per the germline V gene, CDR1 is LGHNA and CDR2 is YNFKEQ. CDR3 residues: CASSLGDRSYEQYF. DNA for the CDR3: TGTGCCAGCAGCTTGGGGGACAGATCCTACGAGCAGTACTTC.

This clone was seen only a few times. The gene calls are TRBV23-1 and TRBJ2-7, with D perhaps matching TRBD1 (6 bases). TRBV23-1 is labeled an ORF, and its function is uncertain. The CDR3 consists of 14 residues. V was trimmed by 8 bases and J by 0 bases, leaving 14 bases between them. The CDR3 spells CASYRVWVSYEQYF. The CDR3 coding sequence is TGCGCCAGCTACAGGGTATGGGTCTCCTACGAGCAGTACTTC.

The sample holds a few counts of this clone. J is TRBJ1-5 and V is TRBV28; 7 bases align to TRBD1. CDR1 is MDHEN and CDR2 is SYDVKM in the germline V gene. The CDR3 totals 16 residues. The trim removed 6 bases at V and 5 bases at J, leaving 13 bases unmatched. CDR3 in DNA: TGTGCCAGCAGCCCTACGACAGGGTCTATGTATCAGCCCCAGCATTTT. It is translated as CASSPTTGSMYQPQHF.

The chain couples TRBV2 to TRBJ2-7; D ambiguous. Germline values: CDR1 SNHLY, CDR2 FYNNEI. The CDR3 loop spans 12 amino acids. Trimming removed 6 bases from V and 0 bases from J, with 6 bases in between. CDR3 sequence: CASRESSYEQYF. For the CDR3, the DNA is TGTGCCAGCAGGGAGAGCTCCTACGAGCAGTACTTC.

The V gene is TRBV5-6, the J gene TRBJ2-7; no reliable D call. With 5 bases removed from V and 4 bases from J, the gap between germline ends came to 1 base. CDR3 size: 9 residues. The germline gives CDR1 SGHDT, CDR2 YYEEEE. CDR3 region: CASSYEQYF. DNA of the CDR3: TGTGCCAGCAGTTACGAGCAGTACTTC. Combining the CDR3 with reference TRBV5-6 and TRBJ2-7 gives the whole variable domain DAGVTQSPTHLIKTRGQQVTLRCSPKSGHDTVSWYQQALGQGPQFIFQYYEEEERQRGNFPDRFSGHQFPNYSSELNVNALLLGDSALYLCASSYEQYFGPGTRLTVT.

The chain couples TRBV6-5 to TRBJ2-3, with no clear D. Trimming took 2 bases from V and 4 from J, leaving 7 bases between them. Germline CDR1 MNHEY, CDR2 SVGAGI. This CDR3 contains 13 residues. The CDR3 sequence: CASSYRAADTQYF. The CDR3 nucleotides are TGTGCCAGCAGTTACAGGGCGGCAGATACGCAGTATTTT.

This clone was counted only a few times. The rearrangement joins TRBV30 to TRBJ2-7; D is possibly TRBD1 or TRBD2 (5 bases each). Trimming removed 7 bases from V and 3 bases from J, with 16 bases in between. Germline loops: CDR1 GTSNPN, CDR2 SVGIG (reference sequence). This CDR3 has 13 amino acids. The chain's CDR3 is CASTGTVSYEQYF. In DNA form, the CDR3 reads TGTGCCTCTACCGGGACGGTAAGCTACGAGCAGTACTTC.

By share, this clone counts as medium-sized. The chain joins TRBV29-1 to TRBJ1-1; D is unresolved. Per the germline V gene, CDR1 is SQVTM and CDR2 is ANQGSEA. V lost 3 bases and J 6 bases, leaving 11 bases between the germline ends. The CDR3 contains 12 residues. CDR3 protein: CSVDRGRAEAFF. In DNA form, the CDR3 reads TGCAGCGTTGATCGGGGAAGGGCTGAAGCTTTCTTT.

V usage is TRBV7-2 and J usage is TRBJ1-1; 7 bases map to TRBD1. Germline trimming cut 4 bases from V and 6 bases from J; bases unmatched to any gene: 11. The germline gives CDR1 SGHTA, CDR2 FQGNSA. The CDR3 has 15 residues. For the CDR3, the DNA is TGTGCCAGCAGCTCTCAGACAGGGAGGATTTCTGAAGCTTTCTTT. Protein: CASSSQTGRISEAFF.

This clone was counted at least ten times. The chain is built from TRBV2 and TRBJ1-1, with unresolved D. This CDR3 comprises 13 residues. Trimming removed 8 bases from V and 1 base from J, with 11 bases in between. Germline lookup yields CDR1 SNHLY and CDR2 FYNNEI. The CDR3 bases are TGTGCCAGCGGGAAATGGGGGAACACTGAAGCTTTCTTT. Translating gives CASGKWGNTEAFF.

This chain uses TRBV4-1 with TRBJ2-7; D might be TRBD1 or TRBD2, each matching 5 bases. V shed 1 base and J shed 3 bases, with 13 bases lying between them. CDR1 and CDR2 from the germline V gene are MGHRA and YSYEKL. CDR3 length: 15 amino acids. The CDR3 coding sequence is TGCGCCAGCAGCCAAGTCCGGGACCCCGACTACGAGCAGTACTTC. It translates to CASSQVRDPDYEQYF.

The CDR3, as DNA: TGTGCCAGCAATCGGCTGAACACTGAAGCTTTCTTT. It yields the protein CASNRLNTEAFF. The chain links TRBV6-1 to TRBJ1-1; D is uncertain. CDR3 length: 12 residues. Germline CDR1 is MNHNS and CDR2 is SASEGT. The ends were cut back, 7 bases at V and 0 bases at J, with 6 bases in the middle.

The chain employs TRBV7-3 and TRBJ1-2; D not certain. This CDR3 has 13 amino acids. Between the trimmed V and J ends, which lost 2 bases and 6 bases, there was a span of 10 bases. Germline V CDR1 and CDR2: SGHTA, FQGTGA. As DNA, the CDR3 is TGTGCCAGCAGCTTAGTTGGGGTGGATGGCTACACCTTC. It translates to CASSLVGVDGYTF.

V is TRBV5-4 and J is TRBJ2-7; 8 bases are shared with TRBD2. J gave up 2 bases and V 1 base, and 8 bases lay outside the gene matches. Looked up from germline, CDR1 is SGHNT and CDR2 is YYREEE (reference sequence). The length of the CDR3 is 16 residues. CDR3 nucleotide sequence: TGTGCCAGCAGCTTGACGTTCGGCGGGAGGACCTACGAGCAGTACTTC. The encoded protein is CASSLTFGGRTYEQYF.

Relative to its sample, this clone is medium-sized. The chain couples TRBV10-3 to TRBJ1-2; 7 bases line up with TRBD1. After removal of 5 bases from V and 3 bases from J, the junction contained 9 bases not matched to a gene. Germline V lookup: CDR1 ENHRY, CDR2 SYGVKD. The CDR3 contains 15 residues. In DNA form, the CDR3 reads TGTGCCATCAGTCGGAGGACAGGCGGGGACTATGGCTACACCTTC. This translates into CAISRRTGGDYGYTF.

This clone came up a few times. The V gene is TRBV4-1, the J gene TRBJ1-5; D ambiguous. Germline assignment: CDR1 MGHRA and CDR2 YSYEKL. Trimming removed 1 base from V and 0 bases from J, with 4 bases in between. This CDR3 is 14 amino acids long. CDR3 loop: CASSQASSNQPQHF. Written as DNA, the CDR3 is TGCGCCAGCAGCCAAGCAAGTAGCAATCAGCCCCAGCATTTT.

The chain employs TRBV5-1 and TRBJ1-1; a weak D match, TRBD1 (5 bases). The CDR3 extends over 13 amino acids. The germline CDR1 and CDR2 sequences are SGHRS and YFSETQ. Trimming pared 4 bases from V and 4 bases from J, leaving 11 bases between. The DNA for the CDR3 is TGCGCCAGCAGCCCAGACAGTTTCACTGAAGCTTTCTTT. Its translation: CASSPDSFTEAFF.

This chain connects TRBV4-3 to TRBJ1-5; maybe TRBD1 (5 bases). The V gene's germline CDR1 is LGHNA and CDR2 YSLEER. With 1 base removed from V and 9 bases from J, the gap between germline ends came to 19 bases. The CDR3 has 16 amino acids. The chain's CDR3 is CASSQVLQAVPLPQHF. The CDR3 DNA reads TGCGCCAGCAGCCAAGTCTTACAGGCCGTCCCTCTGCCCCAGCATTTT.

By frequency in the sample, this clone is medium-sized. The chain links TRBV9 to TRBJ2-5; D assignment may be TRBD1 or TRBD2 (6 bases each). The CDR3 has 13 amino acids. The germline gives CDR1 SGDLS, CDR2 YYNGEE. V lost 3 bases to trimming and J lost 5 bases, with 11 bases between them. The CDR3 DNA follows: TGTGCCAGCAGCGGGGGGGCCTGGGAGACCCAGTACTTC. This translates into CASSGGAWETQYF.

In its sample, this clone is large. The chain employs TRBV20-1 and TRBJ1-2; no reliable D call. Per germline, CDR1 DFQATT and CDR2 SNEGSKA (reference sequence). Trimming left V 6 bases short and J 9 bases short, with 14 bases between. The CDR3 covers 11 residues. The CDR3 protein is CSAPQPRSYTF. DNA for the CDR3: TGCAGTGCCCCCCAGCCGAGGAGCTACACCTTC.

This clone came up a few times. The rearrangement joins TRBV4-3 to TRBJ2-7; 9 bases fit TRBD1. Germline trimming cut 4 bases from V and 3 bases from J; bases unmatched to any gene: 7. CDR1 is LGHNA, CDR2 YSLEER, per germline. The CDR3 loop spans 15 amino acids. CDR3 DNA sequence: TGCGCCAGCAGCCTGATGACAGGGGGAATCTACGAGCAGTACTTC. The encoded protein is CASSLMTGGIYEQYF.

This clone was detected only a few times. The chain carries TRBV2 and TRBJ1-2, with a possible D match to TRBD1 (5 bases). The CDR3 length is 14 residues. The germline gives CDR1 SNHLY, CDR2 FYNNEI. Trimming left V 2 bases short and J 4 bases short, with 11 bases between. The CDR3 region is CASSERRTGYGYTF. DNA of the CDR3: TGTGCCAGCAGTGAAAGACGAACAGGCTATGGCTACACCTTC.